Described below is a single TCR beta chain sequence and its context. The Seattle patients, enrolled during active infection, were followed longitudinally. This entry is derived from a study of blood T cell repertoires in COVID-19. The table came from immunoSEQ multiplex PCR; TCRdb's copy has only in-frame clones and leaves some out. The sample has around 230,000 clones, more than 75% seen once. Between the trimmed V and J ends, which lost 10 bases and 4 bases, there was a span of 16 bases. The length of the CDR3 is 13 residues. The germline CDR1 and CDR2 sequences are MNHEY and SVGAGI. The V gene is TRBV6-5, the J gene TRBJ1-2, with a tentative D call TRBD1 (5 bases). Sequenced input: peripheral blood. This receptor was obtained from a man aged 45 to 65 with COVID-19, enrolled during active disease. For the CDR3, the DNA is TGTGCCATCACCCCGGGGGTTGGCTATGGCTACACCTTC. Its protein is CAITPGVGYGYTF.